Shown below are 5 T cell receptor beta chains from a single sample sequenced in a study of beta chain features in type 1 diabetes. For these TCRs, the target antigens are not known. Notes on the study in general: For Type 1 diabetes patients, all four CD4+ subsets carried TCRB CDR3s that were moderately but significantly shorter.

Investigators reverse transcribed all isolated RNA, so they sequenced expressed TCRB transcripts. Data came from immunoSEQ multiplex PCR; TCRdb stores just in-frame clones and leaves some out. The sample lists fewer than 350,000 clones; over 14% were seen once. The source material was naive CD4+ T cells from blood. These receptors were collected from a man between 18 and 29 years old with type 1 diabetes.

The chain recombines TRBV5-6 with TRBJ2-1; no reliable D call. The V gene's germline CDR1 is SGHDT and CDR2 YYEEEE. The CDR3 is made up of 13 amino acids. Trimming shortened V by 6 bases and J by 9 bases, and 16 bases separated the two germline ends. CDR3 protein: CASTLRWAREQFF. The CDR3 DNA reads as TGTGCCAGCACCCTCCGATGGGCACGTGAGCAGTTCTTC. The variable domain in full, with the rest retrieved from reference TRBV5-6 and TRBJ2-1, is DAGVTQSPTHLIKTRGQQVTLRCSPKSGHDTVSWYQQALGQGPQFIFQYYEEEERQRGNFPDRFSGHQFPNYSSELNVNALLLGDSALYLCASTLRWAREQFFGPGTRLTVL.

The table lists this clone with a few counts. This chain joins TRBV7-2 and TRBJ2-3, with 8 bases identical to TRBD2. V trimming: 1 base; J trimming: 0 bases; junction bases outside the gene matches: 9. The V gene's germline CDR1 is SGHTA and CDR2 FQGNSA. The CDR3 runs to 18 residues. The CDR3 loop is CASSLGGASGPSTDTQYF. The CDR3 bases are TGTGCCAGCAGCTTAGGCGGCGCTAGCGGGCCTAGCACAGATACGCAGTATTTT.

In its sample, this clone was seen a few times. The CDR3 sequence is CASSQRGGETQYF. Written as DNA, the CDR3 is TGTGCCAGCAGCCAGCGGGGAGGCGAGACCCAGTACTTC. The rearrangement joins TRBV11-2 to TRBJ2-5, with TRBD2 matching over 7 bases. The V gene end was trimmed by 5 bases and the J gene end by 5 bases; junction bases not matched to a gene: 5. This CDR3 has 13 amino acids. Germline CDR1 and CDR2: SGHAT and FQNNGV.

Only a few counts were recorded for this clone. The chain employs TRBV7-9 and TRBJ1-1; D is unresolved. Trimming shortened V by 6 bases and J by 1 base, and 12 bases separated the two germline ends. Germline V gives CDR1 SEHNR, CDR2 FQNEAQ (reference sequence). The CDR3 has 14 amino acids. CDR3 sequence (DNA): TGTGCCAGCAGGCCAGATACCCAGAACACTGAAGCTTTCTTT. Its translation: CASRPDTQNTEAFF.

This clone showed up just a few times. This sequence joins TRBV6-5 and TRBJ1-2; D ambiguous. This CDR3 has 14 residues. V lost 0 bases and J lost 4, with 9 bases in between. Germline V gene lookup returns CDR1 MNHEY and CDR2 SVGAGI. Written as DNA, the CDR3 is TGTGCCAGCAGTTACTCGGCAGGCCCCTATGGCTACACCTTC. Translated, it gives CASSYSAGPYGYTF.